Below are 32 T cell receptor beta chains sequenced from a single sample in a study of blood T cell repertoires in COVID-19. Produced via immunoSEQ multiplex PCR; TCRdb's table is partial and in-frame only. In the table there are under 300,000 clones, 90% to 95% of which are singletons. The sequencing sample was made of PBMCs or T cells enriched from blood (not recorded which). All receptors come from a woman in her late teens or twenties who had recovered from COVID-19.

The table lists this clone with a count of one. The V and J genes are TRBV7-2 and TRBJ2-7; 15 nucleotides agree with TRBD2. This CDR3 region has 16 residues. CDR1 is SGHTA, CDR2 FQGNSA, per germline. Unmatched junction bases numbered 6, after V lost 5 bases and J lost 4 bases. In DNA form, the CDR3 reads TGTGCCAGCAGCACCGGGACTAGCGGGGGGATATACGAGCAGTACTTC. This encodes CASSTGTSGGIYEQYF.

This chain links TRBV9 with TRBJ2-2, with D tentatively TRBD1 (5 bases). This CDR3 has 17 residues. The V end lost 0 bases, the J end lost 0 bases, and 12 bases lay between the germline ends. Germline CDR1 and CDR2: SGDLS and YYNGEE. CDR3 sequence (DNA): TGTGCCAGCAGCGTAGAGTTCCGACAGACGAACACCGGGGAGCTGTTTTTT. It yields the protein CASSVEFRQTNTGELFF.

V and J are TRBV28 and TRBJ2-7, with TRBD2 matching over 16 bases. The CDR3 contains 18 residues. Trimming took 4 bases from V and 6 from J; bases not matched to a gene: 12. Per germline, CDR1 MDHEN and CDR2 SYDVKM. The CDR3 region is CASSSGTSGRAATSEQYF. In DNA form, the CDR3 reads TGTGCCAGCAGTTCCGGGACTAGCGGGAGGGCCGCGACGTCCGAGCAGTACTTC.

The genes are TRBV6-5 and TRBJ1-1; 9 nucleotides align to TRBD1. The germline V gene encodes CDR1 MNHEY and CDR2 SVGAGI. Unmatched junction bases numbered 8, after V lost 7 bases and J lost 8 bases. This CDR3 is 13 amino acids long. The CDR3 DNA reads TGTGCCAGCACCTATGGGGGGACAGGGGAAGCTTTCTTT. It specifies CASTYGGTGEAFF.

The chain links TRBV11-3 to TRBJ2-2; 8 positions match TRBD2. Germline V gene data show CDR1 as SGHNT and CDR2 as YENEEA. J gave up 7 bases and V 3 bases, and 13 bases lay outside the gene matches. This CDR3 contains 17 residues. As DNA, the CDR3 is TGTGCCAGCAGCTTTACGTATTTGAGCGGGAGTCGCGGGGAGCTGTTTTTT. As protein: CASSFTYLSGSRGELFF. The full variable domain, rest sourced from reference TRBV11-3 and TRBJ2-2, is EAGVVQSPRYKIIEKKQPVAFWCNPISGHNTLYWYLQNLGQGPELLIRYENEEAVDDSQLPKDRFSAERLKGVDSTLKIQPAELGDSAVYLCASSFTYLSGSRGELFFGEGSRLTVL.

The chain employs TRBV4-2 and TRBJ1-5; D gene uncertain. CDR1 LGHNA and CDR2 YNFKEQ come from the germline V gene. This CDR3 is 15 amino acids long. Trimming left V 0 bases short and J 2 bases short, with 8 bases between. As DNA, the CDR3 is TGTGCCAGCAGCCAAGACGGCGGGGGCAATCAGCCCCAGCATTTT. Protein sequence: CASSQDGGGNQPQHF.

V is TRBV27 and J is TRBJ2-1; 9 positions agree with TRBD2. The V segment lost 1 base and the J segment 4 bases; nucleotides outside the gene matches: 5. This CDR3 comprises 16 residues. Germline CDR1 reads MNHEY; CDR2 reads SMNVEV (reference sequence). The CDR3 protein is CASSLLAGGRYNEQFF. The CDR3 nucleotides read TGTGCCAGCAGTTTATTGGCGGGGGGGAGGTACAATGAGCAGTTCTTC.

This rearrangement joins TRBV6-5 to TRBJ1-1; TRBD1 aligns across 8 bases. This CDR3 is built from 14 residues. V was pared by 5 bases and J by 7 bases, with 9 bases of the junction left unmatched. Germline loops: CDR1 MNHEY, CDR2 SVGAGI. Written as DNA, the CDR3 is TGTGCCAGCAGTCTCAGGGGGCTTGGCTATGAAGCTTTCTTT. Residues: CASSLRGLGYEAFF.

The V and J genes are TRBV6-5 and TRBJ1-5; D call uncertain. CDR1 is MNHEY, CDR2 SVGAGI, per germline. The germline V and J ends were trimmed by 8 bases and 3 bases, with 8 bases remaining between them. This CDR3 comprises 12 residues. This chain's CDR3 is CASQSPNQPQHF. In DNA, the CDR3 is TGTGCCAGCCAATCCCCCAATCAGCCCCAGCATTTT.

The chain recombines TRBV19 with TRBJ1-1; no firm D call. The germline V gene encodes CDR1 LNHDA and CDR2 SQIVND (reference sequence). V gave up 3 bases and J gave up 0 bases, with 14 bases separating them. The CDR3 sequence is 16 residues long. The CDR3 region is CASSIFPQRVNTEAFF. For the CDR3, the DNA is TGTGCCAGTAGTATTTTTCCCCAGCGGGTGAACACTGAAGCTTTCTTT. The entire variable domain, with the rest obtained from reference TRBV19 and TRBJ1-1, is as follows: DGGITQSPKYLFRKEGQNVTLSCEQNLNHDAMYWYRQDPGQGLRLIYYSQIVNDFQKGDIAEGYSVSREKKESFPLTVTSAQKNPTAFYLCASSIFPQRVNTEAFFGQGTRLTVV.

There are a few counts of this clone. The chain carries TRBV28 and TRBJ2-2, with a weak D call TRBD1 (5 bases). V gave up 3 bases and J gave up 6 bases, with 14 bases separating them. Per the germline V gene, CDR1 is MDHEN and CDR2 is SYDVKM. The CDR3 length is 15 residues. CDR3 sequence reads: CASSFLGATAGELFF. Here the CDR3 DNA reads TGTGCCAGCAGTTTCCTTGGGGCAACGGCCGGGGAGCTGTTTTTT.

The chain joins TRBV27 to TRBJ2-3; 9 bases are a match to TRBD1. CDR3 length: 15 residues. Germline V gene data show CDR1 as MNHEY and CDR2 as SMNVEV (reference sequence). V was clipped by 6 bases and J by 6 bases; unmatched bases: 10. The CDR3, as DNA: TGTGCCAGCAGAGTCGGACAGGGGCTATTGGATACGCAGTATTTT. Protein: CASRVGQGLLDTQYF.

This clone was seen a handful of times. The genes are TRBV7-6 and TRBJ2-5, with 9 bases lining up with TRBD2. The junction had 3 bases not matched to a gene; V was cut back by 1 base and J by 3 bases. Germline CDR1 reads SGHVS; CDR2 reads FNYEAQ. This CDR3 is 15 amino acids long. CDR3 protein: CASSLGLAAKETQYF. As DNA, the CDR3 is TGTGCCAGCAGCTTAGGACTAGCGGCAAAAGAGACCCAGTACTTC.

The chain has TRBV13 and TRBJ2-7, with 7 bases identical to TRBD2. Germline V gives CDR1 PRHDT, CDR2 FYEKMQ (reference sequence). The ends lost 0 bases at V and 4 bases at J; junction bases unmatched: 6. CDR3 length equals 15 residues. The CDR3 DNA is TGTGCCAGCAGCTTAGGGGGCGGGAGCACATACGAGCAGTACTTC. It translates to CASSLGGGSTYEQYF.

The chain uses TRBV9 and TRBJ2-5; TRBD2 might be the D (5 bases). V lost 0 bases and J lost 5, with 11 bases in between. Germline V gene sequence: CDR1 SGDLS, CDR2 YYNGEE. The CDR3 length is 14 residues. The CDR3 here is CASSVGVGGETQYF. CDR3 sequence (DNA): TGTGCCAGCAGCGTAGGGGTGGGCGGGGAGACCCAGTACTTC. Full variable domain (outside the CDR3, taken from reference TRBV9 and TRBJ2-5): DSGVTQTPKHLITATGQRVTLRCSPRSGDLSVYWYQQSLDQGLQFLIQYYNGEERAKGNILERFSAQQFPDLHSELNLSSLELGDSALYFCASSVGVGGETQYFGPGTRLLVL.

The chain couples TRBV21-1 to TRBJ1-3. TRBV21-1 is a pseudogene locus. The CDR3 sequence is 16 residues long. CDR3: CASSKEPHSTGNTIYF. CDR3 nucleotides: TGTGCCAGCAGCAAAGAGCCTCATTCAACTGGAAACACCATATATTTT.

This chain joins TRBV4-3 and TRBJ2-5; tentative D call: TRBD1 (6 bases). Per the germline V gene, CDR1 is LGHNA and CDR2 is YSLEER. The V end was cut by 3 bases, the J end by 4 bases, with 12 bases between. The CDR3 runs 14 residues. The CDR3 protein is CASSHPGVGETQYF. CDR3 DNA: TGCGCCAGCAGCCACCCAGGGGTGGGAGAGACCCAGTACTTC.

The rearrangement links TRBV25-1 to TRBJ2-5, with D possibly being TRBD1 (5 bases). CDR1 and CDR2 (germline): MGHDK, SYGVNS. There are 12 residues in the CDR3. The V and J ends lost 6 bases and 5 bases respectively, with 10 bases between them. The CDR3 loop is CASRGLGETQYF. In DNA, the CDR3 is TGTGCCAGCAGGGGGCTTGGGGAGACCCAGTACTTC.

Written as DNA, the CDR3 is TGTGCCAGCAGTGAAGGGACAGGGGGCTACGAGCAGTACTTC. It translates to CASSEGTGGYEQYF. This rearrangement joins TRBV27 to TRBJ2-7; 11 positions agree with TRBD1. Looked up from germline, CDR1 is MNHEY and CDR2 is SMNVEV (reference sequence). J lost 3 bases, V lost 5 bases, and 3 bases had no gene match. This CDR3 is 14 amino acids long.

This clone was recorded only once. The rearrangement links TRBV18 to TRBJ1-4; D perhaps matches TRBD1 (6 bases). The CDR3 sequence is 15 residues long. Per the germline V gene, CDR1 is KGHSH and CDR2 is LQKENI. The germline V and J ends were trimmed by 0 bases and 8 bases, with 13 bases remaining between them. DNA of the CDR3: TGTGCCAGCTCACCACCGGACAGACAGTTCGAAAAACTGTTTTTT. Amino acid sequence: CASSPPDRQFEKLFF.

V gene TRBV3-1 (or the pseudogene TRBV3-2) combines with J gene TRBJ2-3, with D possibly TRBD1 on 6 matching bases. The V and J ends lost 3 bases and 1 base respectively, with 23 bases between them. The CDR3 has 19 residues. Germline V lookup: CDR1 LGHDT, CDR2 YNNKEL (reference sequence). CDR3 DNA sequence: TGTGCCAGCAGCCATCAAGGCAGGGGCCACCCCAGTCGCACAGATACGCAGTATTTT. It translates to CASSHQGRGHPSRTDTQYF.

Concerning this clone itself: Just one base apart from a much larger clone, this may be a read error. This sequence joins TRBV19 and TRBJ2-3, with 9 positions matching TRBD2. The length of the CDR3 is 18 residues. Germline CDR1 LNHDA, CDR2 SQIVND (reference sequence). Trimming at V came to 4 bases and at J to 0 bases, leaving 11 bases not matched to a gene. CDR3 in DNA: TGTGCCAGTAGTAGGGGGGCTAGCGGGACCCCTAGCACAGATACGCAGTATTTT. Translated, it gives CASSRGASGTPSTDTQYF. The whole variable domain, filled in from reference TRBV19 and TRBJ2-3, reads DGGITQSPKYLFRKEGQNVTLSCEQNLNHDAMYWYRQDPGQGLRLIYYSQIVNDFQKGDIAEGYSVSREKKESFPLTVTSAQKNPTAFYLCASSRGASGTPSTDTQYFGPGTRLTVL.

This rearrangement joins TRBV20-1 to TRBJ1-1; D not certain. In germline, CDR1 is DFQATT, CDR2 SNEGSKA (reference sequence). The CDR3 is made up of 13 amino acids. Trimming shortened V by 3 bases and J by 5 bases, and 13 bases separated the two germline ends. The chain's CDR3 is CSASGELGTEAFF. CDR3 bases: TGCAGTGCTAGTGGGGAGTTGGGGACTGAAGCTTTCTTT.

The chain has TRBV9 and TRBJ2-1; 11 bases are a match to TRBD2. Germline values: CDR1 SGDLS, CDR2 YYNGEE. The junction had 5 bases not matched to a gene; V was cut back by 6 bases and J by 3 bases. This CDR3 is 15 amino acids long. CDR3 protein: CASNSGTSGYNEQFF. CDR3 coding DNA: TGTGCCAGCAACAGCGGGACTAGCGGCTACAATGAGCAGTTCTTC. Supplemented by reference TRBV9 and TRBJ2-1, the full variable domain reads DSGVTQTPKHLITATGQRVTLRCSPRSGDLSVYWYQQSLDQGLQFLIQYYNGEERAKGNILERFSAQQFPDLHSELNLSSLELGDSALYFCASNSGTSGYNEQFFGPGTRLTVL.

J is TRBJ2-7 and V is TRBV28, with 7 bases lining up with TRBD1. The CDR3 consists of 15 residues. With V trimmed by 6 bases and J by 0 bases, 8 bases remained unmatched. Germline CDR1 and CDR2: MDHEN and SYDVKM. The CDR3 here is CASRPPTGFSYEQYF. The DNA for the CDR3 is TGTGCCAGCAGACCTCCGACAGGGTTCTCCTACGAGCAGTACTTC.

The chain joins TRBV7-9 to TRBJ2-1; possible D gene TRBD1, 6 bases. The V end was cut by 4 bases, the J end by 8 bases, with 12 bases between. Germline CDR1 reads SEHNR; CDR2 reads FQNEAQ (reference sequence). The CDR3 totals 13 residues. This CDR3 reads CASSSSGADEQFF. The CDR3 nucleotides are TGTGCCAGCAGCTCGTCAGGGGCCGATGAGCAGTTCTTC.

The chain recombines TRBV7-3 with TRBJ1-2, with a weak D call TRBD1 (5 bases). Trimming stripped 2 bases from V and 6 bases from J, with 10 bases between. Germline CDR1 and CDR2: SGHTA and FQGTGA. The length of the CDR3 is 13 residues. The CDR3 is CASSLSGLDGYTF. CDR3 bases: TGTGCCAGCAGCTTATCAGGGCTCGATGGCTACACCTTC.

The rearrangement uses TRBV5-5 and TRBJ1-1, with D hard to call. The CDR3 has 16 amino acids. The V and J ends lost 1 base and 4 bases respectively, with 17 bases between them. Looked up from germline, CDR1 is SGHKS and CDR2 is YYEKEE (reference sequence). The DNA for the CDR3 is TGTGCCAGCAGCTTGATTGTCTCGGTGGGGAGCACTGAAGCTTTCTTT. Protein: CASSLIVSVGSTEAFF.

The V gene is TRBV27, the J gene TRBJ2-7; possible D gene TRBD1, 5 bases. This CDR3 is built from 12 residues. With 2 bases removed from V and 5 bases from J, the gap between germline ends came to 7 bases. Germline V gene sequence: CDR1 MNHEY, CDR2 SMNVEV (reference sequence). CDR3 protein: CASSLRGNEQYF. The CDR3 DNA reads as TGTGCCAGCAGTTTAAGGGGAAACGAGCAGTACTTC.

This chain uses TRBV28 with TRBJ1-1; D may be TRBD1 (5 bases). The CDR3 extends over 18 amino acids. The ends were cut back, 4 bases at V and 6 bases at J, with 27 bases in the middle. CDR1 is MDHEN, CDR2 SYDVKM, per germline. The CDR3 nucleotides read TGTGCCAGCAGTTCGGGGCAGAGCGGGTCGGATTTTTTATCTGAAGCTTTCTTT. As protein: CASSSGQSGSDFLSEAFF.

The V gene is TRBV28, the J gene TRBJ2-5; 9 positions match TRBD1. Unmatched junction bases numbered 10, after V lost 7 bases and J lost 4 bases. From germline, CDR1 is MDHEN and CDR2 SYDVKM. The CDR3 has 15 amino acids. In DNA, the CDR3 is TGTGCCAGCACCCTGCCGGGACAGGGATCAGAGACCCAGTACTTC. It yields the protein CASTLPGQGSETQYF.

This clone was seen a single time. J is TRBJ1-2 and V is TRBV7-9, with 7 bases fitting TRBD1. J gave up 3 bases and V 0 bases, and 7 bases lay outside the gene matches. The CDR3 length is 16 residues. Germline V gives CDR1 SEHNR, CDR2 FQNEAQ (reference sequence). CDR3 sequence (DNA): TGTGCCAGCAGCTTAGCATACAGGGGTAGGGACTATGGCTACACCTTC. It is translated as CASSLAYRGRDYGYTF.